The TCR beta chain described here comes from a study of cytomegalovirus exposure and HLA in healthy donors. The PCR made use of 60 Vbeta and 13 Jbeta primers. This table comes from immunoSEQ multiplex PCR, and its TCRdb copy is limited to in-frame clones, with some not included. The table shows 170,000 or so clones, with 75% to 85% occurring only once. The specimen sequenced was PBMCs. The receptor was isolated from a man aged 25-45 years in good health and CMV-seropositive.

The CDR3 DNA is TGTGCCAGCAGCTCTCGGACTAGGTTCTACGAGCAGTACTTC. The encoded protein is CASSSRTRFYEQYF. The V call is TRBV7-3, the J call TRBJ2-7, with 7 nucleotides matching TRBD2. There are 14 residues in the CDR3. J lost 3 bases, V lost 4 bases, and 6 bases had no gene match. Germline V gives CDR1 SGHTA, CDR2 FQGTGA.